This entry concerns a single TCR beta chain. The data stem from a study of blood T cell repertoires in COVID-19. Overall study context: COVID-19 samples collected from the United States, Italy and Spain covered acute and convalescent phases. PBMCs, B-cell-depleted T cells, or T cells provided the cDNA or gDNA that made up the material.

In the original analysis: Reference gene primer amplification gave estimated nucleated cell counts. TCRdb's table, derived via immunoSEQ multiplex PCR, lists solely in-frame clones and lacks some. That table furnishes V, J and clone size, whereas the DNA furnished D and trimming. The data hold over 150,000 clones, with approximately 91% observed a single time. The CDR3 loop spans 16 amino acids. V shed 4 bases and J 7 bases; nucleotides not matched to a gene: 10. CDR1 and CDR2 (germline): KGHDR, SFDVKD. The sample consisted of peripheral blood. V usage is TRBV24-1 and J usage is TRBJ1-5, with 9 bases lining up with TRBD1. The receptor's source is a man in his fifties or sixties with acute or convalescent COVID-19. The CDR3 protein is CATSDSGQGDSQPQHF. The CDR3 coding sequence is TGTGCCACCAGTGACTCGGGACAGGGAGACAGCCAGCCCCAGCATTTT.